This TCR beta chain is drawn from a study of identical twins. V shed 1 base and J shed 13 bases, with 17 bases lying between them. Germline CDR1 reads SEHNR; CDR2 reads FQNEAQ (reference sequence). The CDR3 sequence is 14 residues long. TCRdb fed the 5' RACE reads into MiXCR, producing one record per CDR3 protein. The sample includes roughly 1.6 million distinct CDR3 sequences, about 31% seen only once; the top ten take about 0.25%. Sequenced input: cord blood. This sequence originates from a newborn girl in good health. This chain joins TRBV7-9 and TRBJ2-4, with D possibly being TRBD1 (6 bases). CDR3 loop: CASSLGGGPFLQYF. CDR3 coding DNA: TGTGCCAGCAGCTTAGGAGGGGGACCCTTCTTGCAGTACTTC.